Below are 17 T cell receptor beta chains sequenced from a single sample in a study of cytomegalovirus exposure and HLA in healthy donors. The PCR made use of 60 Vbeta and 13 Jbeta primers. Sequenced by immunoSEQ multiplex PCR; TCRdb stores in-frame clones only, minus some. This sample has some 130,000 clones, with roughly four fifths found just once. The sample comprised PBMCs. These receptors all stem from a male donor in good health and CMV-seronegative.

This clone has just a few counts. The chain carries TRBV6-5 and TRBJ1-6; 8 nucleotides match TRBD1. The CDR3 covers 15 residues. With V trimmed by 5 bases and J by 8 bases, 8 bases remained unmatched. Germline CDR1 reads MNHEY; CDR2 reads SVGAGI. This CDR3 reads CASSLYGQGDSPLHF. The CDR3 DNA reads as TGTGCCAGCAGTCTATATGGACAGGGTGATTCACCCCTCCACTTT.

V usage is TRBV4-2 and J usage is TRBJ2-5, with 8 bases identical to TRBD1. The CDR3 runs to 15 residues. Germline CDR1 and CDR2: LGHNA and YNFKEQ. With 0 bases clipped from V and 2 bases from J, the junction kept 2 bases outside the gene matches. CDR3 amino acids: CASSQEGQDQETQYF. CDR3 coding DNA: TGTGCCAGCAGCCAAGAGGGACAGGATCAAGAGACCCAGTACTTC.

The chain carries TRBV6-1 and TRBJ2-7, with 7 nucleotides matching TRBD2. The junction had 12 bases not matched to a gene; V was cut back by 7 bases and J by 6 bases. The CDR3 is 14 residues long. From germline, CDR1 is MNHNS and CDR2 SASEGT. In nucleotides, the CDR3 is TGTGCCAGCACTCCCTCTAGCGGCGGCGGCGAGCAGTACTTC. This encodes CASTPSSGGGEQYF.

A remark on this clone: A junction end diverges from the germline sequence, so it may reflect a read error. This chain joins TRBV4-2 and TRBJ2-1, with D possibly being TRBD2 (5 bases). Germline values: CDR1 LGHNA, CDR2 YNFKEQ. The CDR3 length is 14 residues. The CDR3 DNA sequence: TGTGCCAGCAGCCAAGATCGTGAGGGATATGAGCAATTCTTC. It encodes CASSQDREGYEQFF.

This rearrangement joins TRBV7-2 to TRBJ1-5; 9 bases map to TRBD1. The junction had 5 bases not matched to a gene; V was cut back by 2 bases and J by 9 bases. CDR1 is SGHTA, CDR2 FQGNSA, per germline. The CDR3 totals 14 residues. CDR3 sequence (DNA): TGTGCCAGCAGCTTATTGGGACAGGGATGGCCCCAGCATTTT. Its protein is CASSLLGQGWPQHF.

The chain combines TRBV18 with TRBJ1-1; TRBD1 is a possible D gene (6 bases). CDR1 and CDR2 from the germline V gene are KGHSH and LQKENI. The CDR3 is 13 residues long. Trimming took off 4 bases at V and 5 bases at J, with 11 bases between the two ends. CDR3 DNA: TGTGCCAGCTCACAACAGGGAGGGACTGAAGCTTTCTTT. Protein: CASSQQGGTEAFF.

The V call is TRBV30, the J call TRBJ2-7; D is uncertain. The CDR3 has 11 residues. V lost 1 base to trimming and J lost 3 bases, with 4 bases between them. Germline V lookup: CDR1 GTSNPN, CDR2 SVGIG (reference sequence). The CDR3 sequence: CAWSADYEQYF. The CDR3 nucleotides read TGTGCCTGGAGTGCAGACTACGAGCAGTACTTC.

This chain connects TRBV9 to TRBJ2-7; 9 bases fit TRBD2. Per germline, CDR1 SGDLS and CDR2 YYNGEE. There are 14 residues in the CDR3. The trim removed 4 bases at V and 3 bases at J, leaving 5 bases unmatched. The CDR3 protein is CASSRAGGDYEQYF. The CDR3 DNA sequence: TGTGCCAGCAGCCGGGCGGGAGGGGACTACGAGCAGTACTTC.

This rearrangement joins TRBV15 to TRBJ1-2; D is unclear. Trimming pared 2 bases from V and 3 bases from J, leaving 7 bases between. Germline CDR1 reads LNHNV; CDR2 reads YYDKDF (reference sequence). This CDR3 contains 13 residues. The CDR3 protein is CATSRQFDYGYTF. CDR3 sequence (DNA): TGTGCCACCAGCAGACAGTTCGACTATGGCTACACCTTC.

The chain couples TRBV6-1 to TRBJ2-3; the D gene is possibly TRBD2 (6 bases). The CDR3 covers 13 residues. Germline CDR1 is MNHNS and CDR2 is SASEGT. V gave up 4 bases and J gave up 7 bases, with 12 bases separating them. CDR3 coding DNA: TGTGCCAGCAGTGGGGACCGGGGGAATACGCAGTATTTT. This encodes CASSGDRGNTQYF.

The chain links TRBV27 to TRBJ2-3; D is perhaps TRBD2 (5 bases). The CDR3 runs to 15 residues. Trimming removed 5 bases from V and 1 base from J, with 13 bases in between. Germline CDR1 MNHEY, CDR2 SMNVEV (reference sequence). In nucleotides, the CDR3 is TGTGCCAGCAGTGGCCGGGGAGCCCGCACAGATACGCAGTATTTT. This gives the protein CASSGRGARTDTQYF.

This clone was detected once. The chain combines TRBV5-1 with TRBJ2-1, with 8 bases that match TRBD2. Per the germline V gene, CDR1 is SGHRS and CDR2 is YFSETQ. The CDR3 loop spans 13 amino acids. The V segment lost 5 bases and the J segment 6 bases; nucleotides outside the gene matches: 4. Here the CDR3 reads CASSRRGGNEQFF. The CDR3, as DNA: TGCGCCAGCAGTCGACGGGGGGGCAATGAGCAGTTCTTC.

This chain connects TRBV18 to TRBJ2-7, with a tentative D call TRBD1 (6 bases). The germline CDR1 and CDR2 sequences are KGHSH and LQKENI. V was trimmed by 3 bases and J by 3 bases, leaving 12 bases between them. The CDR3 has 14 residues. CDR3 sequence: CASSPWRQDYEQYF. In DNA form, the CDR3 reads TGTGCCAGCTCACCCTGGAGACAGGACTACGAGCAGTACTTC. Together with reference TRBV18 and TRBJ2-7, the CDR3 gives the full variable domain: NAGVMQNPRHLVRRRGQEARLRCSPMKGHSHVYWYRQLPEEGLKFMVYLQKENIIDESGMPKERFSAEFPKEGPSILRIQQVVRGDSAAYFCASSPWRQDYEQYFGPGTRLTVT.

This clone was seen only a few times. This chain joins TRBV27 and TRBJ2-7, with a possible D match to TRBD1 (6 bases). CDR1 is MNHEY and CDR2 is SMNVEV in the germline V gene (reference sequence). Deletions cut 3 bases from V and 6 bases from J, with 27 bases between. The length of the CDR3 is 18 residues. The CDR3 DNA is TGTGCCAGCAGTTTTGACAGGCCCCTAAGAGGCCCCATTGGCGAGCAGTACTTC. Translating it yields CASSFDRPLRGPIGEQYF.

This chain connects TRBV9 to TRBJ1-1; weak D call: TRBD1 (5 bases). The length of the CDR3 is 15 residues. The V and J ends lost 4 bases and 2 bases respectively, with 15 bases between them. CDR1 is SGDLS, CDR2 YYNGEE, per germline. This CDR3 reads CASSPLLGGNTEAFF. CDR3 sequence (DNA): TGTGCCAGCAGCCCATTATTGGGGGGAAACACTGAAGCTTTCTTT.

The J gene is TRBJ2-5, the V gene TRBV28, with 7 bases aligning to TRBD2. Unmatched junction bases numbered 18, after V lost 4 bases and J lost 1 base. The CDR3 runs 19 residues. Per the germline V gene, CDR1 is MDHEN and CDR2 is SYDVKM. CDR3 DNA sequence: TGTGCCAGCAGTTCCCCCAGCAGCGGGGCACTATACCCCCAAGAGACCCAGTACTTC. Protein: CASSSPSSGALYPQETQYF. Combining the CDR3 with reference TRBV28 and TRBJ2-5 gives the whole variable domain DVKVTQSSRYLVKRTGEKVFLECVQDMDHENMFWYRQDPGLGLRLIYFSYDVKMKEKGDIPEGYSVSREKKERFSLILESASTNQTSMYLCASSSPSSGALYPQETQYFGPGTRLLVL.

A remark on this clone: The same CDR3 also results from other DNA sequences found in this sample. The chain is built from TRBV28 and TRBJ2-7; 7 bases line up with TRBD2. This CDR3 comprises 14 residues. The V and J ends lost 2 bases and 2 bases, in that order; junction bases with no gene match: 3. Germline CDR1 and CDR2: MDHEN and SYDVKM. CDR3 protein: CASSLGAGAYEQYF. The CDR3 DNA is TGTGCCAGCAGTTTAGGGGCGGGGGCCTACGAGCAGTACTTC.